This T cell receptor (beta chain) was captured in a study of T cell responses to AZD1222 COVID-19 vaccine (dated by TCRdb to about 2021). Some background on the complete study: TCR sequencing was performed for over 230 trial participants, of whom 200 to 210 were given two doses of AZD1222 and some 25 were given two doses of MenACWY control vaccine. Enrollment into the trials was organized by age into subgroups of 18-55, 56-69 and 70-plus years, and those subgroups contained roughly 160, 29 and 62 TCR-sequenced participants, respectively.

The CDR3 regions of human TCRbeta chains were subjected to immunosequencing. Processing in the source paper ran as follows. Repertoire TCRs were checked for matches against a reference library of SARS-CoV-2-specific TCRs that had been generated using the MIRA antigen-specificity platform. Breadth was defined as the fraction of unique TCRs that were SARS-CoV-2-associated. Depth was defined as the fraction of total T cells that were SARS-CoV-2-associated. Using the MIRA data, each spike-specific TCR was mapped to the spike region that the TCR reacts to and placed in a CD4 or CD8 class. Log10-transformed breadth and depth values were compared by one-way ANOVA with Sidak's multiple comparisons tests. TCRdb provides this immuneACCESS table in a form limited to in-frame rearrangements. Some clones are lacking; in checked studies, under half of them reflect an unresolved V gene, and why the rest are absent is not known. The V and J calls and clone size were taken over from that table, and D and trimming were inferred from the DNA. The sample contains 150,000 to 190,000 clones, approximately 91% of them found a single time. The ten top clones hold about 1.6% of the sample.

According to the study, the label for this sample's time point signals: about 28 days (+/-7) after the second vaccine dose. AZD1222 recipients with second doses at about 4 weeks or about 12 weeks were pooled, because spike-specific TCR depth and breadth did not differ between schedules. Samples from vaccinated people were obtained from the UK trials COV001 and COV002, which included a single-blind randomized controlled phase 2/3 trial of AZD1222 (ChAdOx1 nCoV-19) in healthy adults. For TCRbeta chain sequencing, PBMC samples from trial participants were taken at day 0 and at day 28 after the second dose. Trimming takes 5 bases off V and 0 bases off J; junction bases not matched to a gene: 8. The CDR3 runs 17 residues from the cysteine to the phenylalanine. Kept here is only the CDR3 DNA, which spans 51 bases and is read in frame from base 1. Via the germline V gene, CDR1 is SGHRS and CDR2 YFSETQ.

About this clone: No cognate antigen has been identified for it. Per-nucleotide qualities are absent, and no much larger clonotype sits a single base away.

The research as a whole found: The whole spike protein was spanned by vaccine-associated CD4 TCRs, and dominant responses were seen in regions 160-218 and 743-854. Because no day 14 peak-response samples were available, repertoires were characterized only after the peak T cell response. Conclusions about previously exposed vaccinees were limited because only six AZD1222 recipients were SARS-CoV-2 seropositive at baseline. Most participants were white British and females outnumbered males, and the authors suggested that clonal diversity may have been underestimated. Epitopes outside the regions mutated in the B.1.351 and B.1.1.7 variants were reportedly recognized by nearly half of the unique spike-specific TCRs. In the small 56-69-year group, the increase in depth fell short of significance, most likely because of low power. A significant rise in spike-specific TCR breadth and depth was observed after two AZD1222 doses relative to day 0 and relative to MenACWY recipients.

The rearrangement combines TRBV5-1 with TRBJ2-2, with 9 central nucleotides matching TRBD1. Sequenced material: peripheral blood, taken 28 days after the second AZD1222 dose. The TCR was taken from an adult who received the AZD1222 COVID-19 vaccine. Here the CDR3 is given as CASRAPGQGTNTGELFF. The nucleotides are TGCGCCAGCAGGGCCCCGGGACAGGGAACGAACACCGGGGAGCTGTTTTTT.